Listed below are T cell receptor beta chains from one sample, sequenced in a study of response to subunit inactivated influenza vaccine. One entry per CDR3 protein, called by TCRdb with MiXCR from the RT-PCR reads. Among 650,000 or so distinct CDR3 sequences listed, around 15% were seen once. The source was PBMCs from blood, collected 14 to 15 days before vaccination. These receptors came from a man between 50 and 59 years old who received an inactivated influenza vaccine. Both conserved end residues are part of each CDR3. The D gene is left open where the match is weak. Clone size is shown for a subset of rows, as once, few, many or a class of expanded clone.

>TRBV6-5|NA|few|TRBJ1-5
CASSYLGAGTNQPQHF
TGTGCCAGCAGTTACTTGGGGGCAGGGACCAATCAGCCCCAGCATTTT
>TRBV7-2|TRBD2|NA|TRBJ2-1
CASRNGLAGGSDEQFF
TGTGCCAGCAGAAACGGACTAGCGGGAGGATCGGATGAGCAGTTCTTC
>TRBV27|TRBD2|few|TRBJ2-5
CATQGLAGVETQYF
TGTGCCACTCAGGGACTAGCGGGGGTGGAGACCCAGTACTTC
>TRBV5-1|NA|few|TRBJ2-7
CASSLFSRFGTDYEQYF
TGCGCCAGCAGCTTATTTTCCCGATTCGGGACGGATTACGAGCAGTACTTC
>TRBV12-3/TRBV12-4|TRBD1|NA|TRBJ1-2
CASSFWDRVEGYTF
TGTGCCAGCAGTTTTTGGGACAGGGTGGAGGGCTACACCTTC
>TRBV7-9|NA|many|TRBJ1-1
CASSSTGLDTEAFF
TGTGCCAGCAGCTCAACAGGGCTTGACACTGAAGCTTTCTTT
>TRBV4-3|TRBD2|few|TRBJ2-1
CASSHEIATSGTYEQFF
TGCGCCAGCAGCCATGAAATCGCGACTAGCGGGACCTATGAGCAGTTCTTC
>TRBV7-2|NA|few|TRBJ2-5
CASSPAAVQETQYF
TGTGCCAGCAGCCCCGCTGCTGTACAAGAGACCCAGTACTTC
>TRBV7-3|TRBD1|few|TRBJ1-2
CASSTGQGSYGYTF
TGTGCCAGCAGCACGGGACAGGGGTCCTATGGCTACACCTTC
>TRBV10-3|TRBD1|NA|TRBJ2-1
CAISEPTGVSYNEQFF
TGTGCCATCAGTGAGCCGACAGGGGTCTCCTACAATGAGCAGTTCTTC
>TRBV7-2|NA|NA|TRBJ2-1
CASSLTAGEQFF
TGTGCCAGCAGCTTAACAGCGGGTGAGCAGTTCTTC
>TRBV2|NA|NA|TRBJ2-2
CASSEGSGELFF
TGTGCCAGCAGTGAAGGGTCCGGGGAGCTGTTTTTT
>TRBV12-3/TRBV12-4|TRBD2|NA|TRBJ2-3
CASRASGGMGWYF
TGTGCCAGCAGGGCTAGCGGGGGGATGGGATGGTATTTT
>TRBV4-1|TRBD2|few|TRBJ2-1
CASSRSGGLNNEQFF
TGCGCCAGCAGCCGAAGCGGGGGCCTCAACAATGAGCAGTTCTTC
>TRBV7-3|NA|NA|TRBJ2-7
CASSSNGGPYEQYF
TGTGCCAGCAGCTCCAACGGAGGGCCCTACGAGCAGTACTTC
>TRBV2|NA|many|TRBJ2-1
CASSEALGDPEQFF
TGTGCCAGCAGTGAAGCGCTTGGGGACCCTGAGCAGTTCTTC